This entry features one TCR beta chain sequence. Its matching antigen is unknown. This CDR3 has 12 amino acids. The germline V gene has CDR1 DFQATT and CDR2 SNEGSKA (reference sequence). Prepared libraries of TCR beta cDNA carried unique molecular identifiers. Researchers reported roughly 510,000 cDNA molecules coming from around 1 to 9.1 million T cells. In TCRdb, the PCR reads were re-called with MiXCR into one record per CDR3 protein. The data hold about 540,000 distinct CDR3 sequences, with approximately 31% observed a single time. This entry comes from a study of post-analysis software for immune sequencing data. Points from the study as a whole: Included in a set of roughly 5 TRBV segments more frequent in patients than controls were TRBV5-6, TRBV5-1 and TRBV20-1. Comparison with controls showed significantly lower normalized Chao1 diversity in multiple sclerosis patients.

J is TRBJ2-7 and V is TRBV20-1; perhaps TRBD2 as D (6 bases). The better agreement between TRBJ2-4 and the DNA end casts doubt on the J call. Source material: blood. The sequence was collected from a girl under 18 with multiple sclerosis. As DNA, the CDR3 is TGCAGTGCTAGATCGACTAGAAACATTCAGTACTTC. Its protein product is CSARSTRNIQYF.